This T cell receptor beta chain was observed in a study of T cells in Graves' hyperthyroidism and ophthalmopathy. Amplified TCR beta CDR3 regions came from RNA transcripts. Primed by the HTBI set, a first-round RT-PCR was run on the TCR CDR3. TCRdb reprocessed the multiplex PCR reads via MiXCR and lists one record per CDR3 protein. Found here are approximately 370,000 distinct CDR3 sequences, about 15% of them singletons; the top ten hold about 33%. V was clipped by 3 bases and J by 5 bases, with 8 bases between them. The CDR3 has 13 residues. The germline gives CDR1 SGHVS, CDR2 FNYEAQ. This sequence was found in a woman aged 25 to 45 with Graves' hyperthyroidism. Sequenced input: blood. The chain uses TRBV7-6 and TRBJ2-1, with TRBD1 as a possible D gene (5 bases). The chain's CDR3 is CASSFRVDNEQFF. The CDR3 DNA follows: TGTGCCAGCAGCTTCAGGGTTGACAATGAGCAGTTCTTC.